This is a list of T cell receptor beta chains from one sample in a study of identifying expanded T cells in peripheral blood. Assay used: immunoSEQ multiplex PCR; TCRdb lists only in-frame clones, some missing. The profile shows some 77,000 clones, more than 75% of them singletons. Sequencing used blood. These receptors were collected from a person aged 18-69 years in good health. The CDR3 runs from the conserved cysteine through the conserved F or W. The order of the fields is clone size, J gene, V gene, D gene, CDR3 protein, CDR3 DNA. A D gene is named only where the DNA matches it firmly. Size values are once, few and many counts, or a class for expanded clones, and some rows have none.

abundance: many
j_gene: TRBJ2-5
v_gene: TRBV4-2
d_gene: TRBD2
CDR3aa: CASSQEGSGGAETQYF
CDR3nt: TGTGCCAGCAGCCAAGAAGGTAGCGGGGGGGCAGAGACCCAGTACTTC

abundance: NA
j_gene: TRBJ1-4
v_gene: TRBV9
d_gene: NA
CDR3aa: CASRRGDATNEKLFF
CDR3nt: TGTGCCAGCAGAAGAGGGGATGCAACTAATGAAAAACTGTTTTTT

abundance: NA
j_gene: TRBJ2-3
v_gene: TRBV27
d_gene: TRBD1
CDR3aa: CASSVRDRASTDTQYF
CDR3nt: TGTGCCAGCAGTGTCCGGGACAGGGCTAGCACAGATACGCAGTATTTT

abundance: NA
j_gene: TRBJ1-6
v_gene: TRBV5-1
d_gene: NA
CDR3aa: CASSLGQQNSPLHF
CDR3nt: TGCGCCAGCAGCTTGGGGCAGCAAAATTCACCCCTCCACTTT

abundance: NA
j_gene: TRBJ2-5
v_gene: TRBV10-3
d_gene: NA
CDR3aa: CAISDARETQYF
CDR3nt: TGTGCCATCAGTGACGCCCGAGAGACCCAGTACTTC

abundance: NA
j_gene: TRBJ1-1
v_gene: TRBV18
d_gene: NA
CDR3aa: CASSPNPPNTEAFF
CDR3nt: TGTGCCAGCTCCCCTAACCCACCGAACACTGAAGCTTTCTTT

abundance: NA
j_gene: TRBJ1-1
v_gene: TRBV11-3
d_gene: NA
CDR3aa: CASSLSGTNTEAFF
CDR3nt: TGTGCCAGCAGCTTGTCCGGGACAAACACTGAAGCTTTCTTT

abundance: NA
j_gene: TRBJ1-6
v_gene: TRBV11-2
d_gene: NA
CDR3aa: CASSLDPASPLHF
CDR3nt: TGTGCCAGCAGCTTAGATCCAGCCTCACCCCTCCACTTT

abundance: NA
j_gene: TRBJ1-2
v_gene: TRBV4-1
d_gene: TRBD1
CDR3aa: CASSQDPGQGIGGYTF
CDR3nt: TGCGCCAGCAGCCAAGATCCGGGACAGGGTATCGGAGGCTACACCTTC

abundance: NA
j_gene: TRBJ2-7
v_gene: TRBV4-1
d_gene: NA
CDR3aa: CASSRGGVHEQYF
CDR3nt: TGCGCCAGCAGCCGAGGCGGGGTCCACGAGCAGTACTTC

abundance: once
j_gene: TRBJ2-1
v_gene: TRBV4-3
d_gene: TRBD1
CDR3aa: CASSQGDRDDNEQFF
CDR3nt: TGCGCCAGCAGCCAAGGGGACAGGGATGACAATGAGCAGTTCTTC

abundance: NA
j_gene: TRBJ2-1
v_gene: TRBV7-9
d_gene: NA
CDR3aa: CACRRRLNEQFF
CDR3nt: TGTGCCTGCCGCCGAAGACTCAATGAGCAGTTCTTC

abundance: NA
j_gene: TRBJ1-2
v_gene: TRBV7-9
d_gene: NA
CDR3aa: CASSLGAGRDDYGYTF
CDR3nt: TGTGCCAGCAGCTTAGGGGCAGGTAGAGATGACTATGGCTACACCTTC

abundance: NA
j_gene: TRBJ2-7
v_gene: TRBV7-9
d_gene: NA
CDR3aa: CASSPSGYEQYF
CDR3nt: TGTGCCAGCAGCCCCTCGGGGTACGAGCAGTACTTC

abundance: few
j_gene: TRBJ1-1
v_gene: TRBV5-1
d_gene: NA
CDR3aa: CASSPARTVNTEAFF
CDR3nt: TGCGCCAGCAGCCCAGCCAGGACAGTGAACACTGAAGCTTTCTTT

abundance: NA
j_gene: TRBJ1-4
v_gene: TRBV5-6
d_gene: NA
CDR3aa: CASSAMGLNEKLFF
CDR3nt: TGTGCCAGCAGCGCGATGGGCCTCAATGAAAAACTGTTTTTT

abundance: NA
j_gene: TRBJ2-7
v_gene: TRBV28
d_gene: NA
CDR3aa: CASSLRETYEQYF
CDR3nt: TGTGCCAGCAGTTTACGGGAAACCTACGAGCAGTACTTC

abundance: NA
j_gene: TRBJ1-6
v_gene: TRBV4-3
d_gene: TRBD1
CDR3aa: CASSRLGDSNSPLHF
CDR3nt: TGCGCCAGCAGCCGCTTAGGGGACAGTAATTCACCCCTCCACTTT

abundance: NA
j_gene: TRBJ1-1
v_gene: TRBV28
d_gene: NA
CDR3aa: CASSTPTQGNTEAFF
CDR3nt: TGTGCCAGCAGTACTCCGACCCAGGGGAACACTGAAGCTTTCTTT

abundance: NA
j_gene: TRBJ2-1
v_gene: TRBV6-5
d_gene: NA
CDR3aa: CASSYRTGHSEQFF
CDR3nt: TGTGCCAGCAGTTACAGGACCGGGCACAGTGAGCAGTTCTTC

abundance: NA
j_gene: TRBJ1-4
v_gene: TRBV4-2
d_gene: TRBD1
CDR3aa: CASRLGGQGTTNEKLFF
CDR3nt: TGTGCCAGCAGACTTGGAGGACAGGGAACAACTAATGAAAAACTGTTTTTT

abundance: NA
j_gene: TRBJ1-6
v_gene: TRBV5-5
d_gene: NA
CDR3aa: CASSLAGQSPLHF
CDR3nt: TGTGCCAGCAGCTTGGCAGGGCAGTCACCCCTCCACTTT

abundance: NA
j_gene: TRBJ1-6
v_gene: TRBV19
d_gene: TRBD1
CDR3aa: CASSTTGTASAPLHF
CDR3nt: TGTGCCAGTAGTACCACCGGGACAGCTAGTGCACCCCTCCACTTT

abundance: NA
j_gene: TRBJ1-1
v_gene: TRBV6-5
d_gene: TRBD1
CDR3aa: CASSYSYRGSTEAFF
CDR3nt: TGTGCCAGCAGTTACTCCTACAGGGGGAGCACTGAAGCTTTCTTT

abundance: NA
j_gene: TRBJ1-1
v_gene: TRBV6-6
d_gene: NA
CDR3aa: CASSSLKGVTEAFF
CDR3nt: TGTGCCAGCAGTTCCCTTAAGGGTGTCACTGAAGCTTTCTTT

abundance: NA
j_gene: TRBJ2-2
v_gene: TRBV19
d_gene: NA
CDR3aa: CASNPGWNGELFF
CDR3nt: TGTGCCAGTAACCCAGGGTGGAACGGGGAGCTGTTTTTT

abundance: NA
j_gene: TRBJ1-1
v_gene: TRBV19
d_gene: NA
CDR3aa: CASSIDRRREGLTEAFF
CDR3nt: TGTGCCAGTAGTATAGATCGGCGGAGGGAAGGTCTCACTGAAGCTTTCTTT